A selection of T cell receptor beta chains follows, all from one sample in a study of T cell changes during pregnancy in multiple sclerosis. Using immunoSEQ multiplex PCR, the repertoire was profiled, and TCRdb retains in-frame clones only, with some absent. Among roughly 35,000 clones listed, 80% to 95% were seen once. The sample here was CD4+ T cells from peripheral blood mononuclear cells, taken in the third trimester of pregnancy. These receptors came from a female donor in good health, enrolled as a control in a pregnancy study. Each CDR3 is given with its conserved first and last residue. A D gene is named only where the DNA matches it firmly. Clone size appears in some rows only: once, few, many, or a class for an expanded clone.

clone size	J gene	D gene	V gene	CDR3 DNA	CDR3 protein
.	TRBJ1-3	.	TRBV5-4	TGTGCCAGCAGCTTGGGTAGCAGAGGCTCTGGAAACACCATATATTTT	CASSLGSRGSGNTIYF
.	TRBJ1-5	.	TRBV18	TGTGCCAGCTCGCCGGGTCTCAATCAGCCCCAGCATTTT	CASSPGLNQPQHF
.	TRBJ1-4	TRBD1	TRBV5-8	TGTGCCAGCAGCCCGCAACCGAGGGGACAGGGTAATGAAAAACTGTTTTTT	CASSPQPRGQGNEKLFF
.	TRBJ2-7	TRBD2	TRBV29-1	TGCAGCGTTGAATTAGCGGGGAAAAGATACGAGCAGTACTTC	CSVELAGKRYEQYF
.	TRBJ1-2	.	TRBV19	TGTGCCAGTGGATGGGGGCTCTACACCTTC	CASGWGLYTF
.	TRBJ1-4	.	TRBV19	TGTGCCAGTAGTATTATTGCCCTCGGATCCGGGTATGAAAAACTGTTTTTT	CASSIIALGSGYEKLFF
.	TRBJ2-6	.	TRBV7-2	TGTGCCAGCAGCCCGCAGATTTCCGGGGCCAACGTCCTGACTTTC	CASSPQISGANVLTF
.	TRBJ1-5	.	TRBV4-1	TGCGCCAGCAGCCAAGAGGCTAATCAGCCCCAGCATTTT	CASSQEANQPQHF
.	TRBJ2-5	TRBD1	TRBV2	TGTGCCAGCAGCCTCGACAGGGTACGGGAGACCCAGTACTTC	CASSLDRVRETQYF
.	TRBJ2-2	.	TRBV4-3	TGCGCCAGCAGCCAAGAAACAGACGCGAACACCGGGGAGCTGTTTTTT	CASSQETDANTGELFF
once	TRBJ2-7	.	TRBV18	TGTGCCAGCTCGCCTTTGGGGAAAGGGGACGAGCAGTACTTC	CASSPLGKGDEQYF
.	TRBJ2-5	TRBD1	TRBV11-2	TGTGCCAGCAGCTCGAGGACAGGGACCGGGGAGACCCAGTACTTC	CASSSRTGTGETQYF
.	TRBJ2-4	TRBD2	TRBV9	TGTGCCAGCGGAGTAGGCGGGGGGGAAAACATTCAGTACTTC	CASGVGGGENIQYF
few	TRBJ1-2	TRBD1	TRBV18	TGTGCCAGCTCACCAGACAGGGACTATGGCTACACCTTC	CASSPDRDYGYTF
.	TRBJ1-5	TRBD1	TRBV19	TGTGCCAGTACCGCGGGCAGGGGGAATCAGCCCCAGCATTTT	CASTAGRGNQPQHF